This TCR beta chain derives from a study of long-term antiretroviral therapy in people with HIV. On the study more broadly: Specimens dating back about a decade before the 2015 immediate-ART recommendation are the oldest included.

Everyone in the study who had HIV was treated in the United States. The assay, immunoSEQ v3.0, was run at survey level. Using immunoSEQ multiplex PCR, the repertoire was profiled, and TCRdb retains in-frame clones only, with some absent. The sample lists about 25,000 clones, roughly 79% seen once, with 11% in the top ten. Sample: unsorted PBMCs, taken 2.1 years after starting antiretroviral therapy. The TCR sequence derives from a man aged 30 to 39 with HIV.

The CDR3 loop reads CASSLGGGRSNQPQHF. Written as DNA, the CDR3 is TGTGCCAGCAGCTTAGGGGGAGGGAGGAGCAATCAGCCCCAGCATTTT. The chain combines TRBV13 with TRBJ1-5; no definite D call. The V end was cut by 0 bases, the J end by 1 base, with 10 bases between. This CDR3 is 16 amino acids long. The germline gives CDR1 PRHDT, CDR2 FYEKMQ (reference sequence).